A selection of T cell receptor beta chains follows, all from one sample in a study of cytomegalovirus exposure and HLA in healthy donors. This table comes from immunoSEQ multiplex PCR, and its TCRdb copy is limited to in-frame clones, with some not included. The sample carries 160,000 or so clones, around 83% recorded once. The sequencing sample was made of PBMCs. These TCRs come from a male donor in good health and CMV-seropositive. CDR3s include the opening cysteine and the closing phenylalanine or tryptophan. Fields, in order: J gene, CDR3 length, V gene, CDR3 protein.

j_gene: TRBJ1-2
len: 15
v_gene: TRBV5-1
CDR3aa: CASSLEGAPSYGYTF

j_gene: TRBJ1-6
len: 17
v_gene: TRBV19
CDR3aa: CASGSPRGGGYNSPLHF

j_gene: TRBJ2-1
len: 15
v_gene: TRBV2
CDR3aa: CASSELRGGYNEQFF

j_gene: TRBJ1-2
len: 15
v_gene: TRBV9
CDR3aa: CASSANPVTALSYTF

j_gene: TRBJ1-5
len: 17
v_gene: TRBV5-1
CDR3aa: CASSPDRGTSGNQPQHF

j_gene: TRBJ2-7
len: 14
v_gene: TRBV18
CDR3aa: CASSPDLQYYEQYF

j_gene: TRBJ2-7
len: 15
v_gene: TRBV11-2
CDR3aa: CASSLVIDPLYEQYF

j_gene: TRBJ2-3
len: 17
v_gene: TRBV5-1
CDR3aa: CASSPGLAGSSTDTQYF

j_gene: TRBJ1-3
len: 15
v_gene: TRBV6-5
CDR3aa: CASSLSGDPGNTIYF

j_gene: TRBJ1-2
len: 14
v_gene: TRBV9
CDR3aa: CASSARDRSYGYTF

j_gene: TRBJ1-5
len: 16
v_gene: TRBV19
CDR3aa: CASSQSWTGSNQPQHF

j_gene: TRBJ2-1
len: 20
v_gene: TRBV4-1
CDR3aa: CASSQEEGRILRGANNEQFF

j_gene: TRBJ1-2
len: 14
v_gene: TRBV6-5
CDR3aa: CASSVSVTLYGYTF

j_gene: TRBJ2-2
len: 17
v_gene: TRBV5-4
CDR3aa: CASKVRAGTANTGELFF

j_gene: TRBJ2-2
len: 13
v_gene: TRBV18
CDR3aa: CASSPDGSGELFF

j_gene: TRBJ2-7
len: 17
v_gene: TRBV7-2
CDR3aa: CASSGEREGRYSYEQYF

j_gene: TRBJ2-6
len: 17
v_gene: TRBV29-1
CDR3aa: CSVAGRDRVSGANVLTF

j_gene: TRBJ1-1
len: 13
v_gene: TRBV7-2
CDR3aa: CASSPTAYTEAFF

j_gene: TRBJ2-2
len: 13
v_gene: TRBV7-6
CDR3aa: CALLKTGTGELFF

j_gene: TRBJ2-3
len: 13
v_gene: TRBV5-1
CDR3aa: CASSDSGTDTQYF

j_gene: TRBJ1-5
len: 14
v_gene: TRBV10-3
CDR3aa: CAISGTGKNQPQHF

j_gene: TRBJ2-3
len: 15
v_gene: TRBV5-4
CDR3aa: CASSRTSGSEDTQYF

j_gene: TRBJ1-1
len: 15
v_gene: TRBV10-3
CDR3aa: CAISESTGRDTEAFF

j_gene: TRBJ2-3
len: 14
v_gene: TRBV9
CDR3aa: CASSPGTLGDTQYF

j_gene: TRBJ2-3
len: 15
v_gene: TRBV11-3
CDR3aa: CASSLAGTSADTQYF

j_gene: TRBJ1-1
len: 17
v_gene: TRBV14
CDR3aa: CASSLRFGKAMNTEAFF

j_gene: TRBJ2-7
len: 12
v_gene: TRBV28
CDR3aa: CASKESGDEQYF

j_gene: TRBJ2-1
len: 15
v_gene: TRBV7-9
CDR3aa: CASSLRDYLYNEQFF

j_gene: TRBJ1-1
len: 18
v_gene: TRBV5-1
CDR3aa: CASSSLGRARGIDTEAFF

j_gene: TRBJ1-2
len: 14
v_gene: TRBV6-5
CDR3aa: CASSFHTGGNGYTF

j_gene: TRBJ1-1
len: 17
v_gene: TRBV13
CDR3aa: CASSRGGGGRWNTEAFF

j_gene: TRBJ2-7
len: 14
v_gene: TRBV6-1
CDR3aa: CASSASGRAYEQYF

j_gene: TRBJ2-5
len: 16
v_gene: TRBV11-2
CDR3aa: CANRNPGRSGQETQYF

j_gene: TRBJ1-2
len: 15
v_gene: TRBV7-9
CDR3aa: CASSYRGQPNYGYTF

j_gene: TRBJ1-1
len: 13
v_gene: TRBV21-1
CDR3aa: CASSKRRKTEAFF

j_gene: TRBJ2-7
len: 14
v_gene: TRBV30
CDR3aa: CAWSFGDLAYEQYF

j_gene: TRBJ1-1
len: 15
v_gene: TRBV27
CDR3aa: CASSGGTGGHTEAFF

j_gene: TRBJ2-7
len: 15
v_gene: TRBV6-1
CDR3aa: CASRGVRQEAYEQYF

j_gene: TRBJ2-7
len: 14
v_gene: TRBV5-1
CDR3aa: CASRPGTGNYEQYF